This T cell receptor beta chain was identified in a study of cytomegalovirus exposure and HLA in healthy donors. On the study more broadly: A prior study identified some 100 million unique TCR beta sequences from 200 million or so T cells.

Study-wide points: Later work associated 16,951 TCR beta sequences with HLA alleles at 0.05 false discovery rate.

Worth noting for this clone: The antigen remains undetermined.

The PCR made use of 60 Vbeta and 13 Jbeta primers. Method: immunoSEQ multiplex PCR; TCRdb's copy keeps in-frame clones and lacks some. This sample has some 87,000 clones; around 85% occur once, and the top ten carry approximately 3%. Germline CDR1 SQVTM, CDR2 ANQGSEA. V was pared by 4 bases and J by 0 bases, with 10 bases between. The CDR3 contains 14 residues. The sequenced sample was PBMCs. The source is a man aged 25-45 years in good health and CMV-seronegative. V gene TRBV29-1 combines with J gene TRBJ1-3, with a possible D match to TRBD1 (5 bases). Written as DNA, the CDR3 is TGCAGCGTTGCAGGGCGGCTCTCTGGAAACACCATATATTTT. It is translated as CSVAGRLSGNTIYF.